This T cell receptor beta chain was sequenced during a study of OX40 agonist ivuxolimab in advanced cancers. The ends were cut back, 6 bases at V and 8 bases at J, with 16 bases in the middle. The CDR3 runs to 12 residues. Germline V gene lookup returns CDR1 SQVTM and CDR2 ANQGSEA. The repertoire was sequenced with immunoSEQ multiplex PCR; TCRdb's copy has only in-frame clones and lacks some. The sample lists some 54,000 clones; 77% were seen once. This clonotype was obtained from an adult with an advanced solid tumor such as melanoma, head and neck, liver or kidney cancer. The sample consisted of CD4+ or CD8+ T cells sorted from blood, taken in a trial of the OX40 agonist ivuxolimab. This sequence joins TRBV29-1 and TRBJ1-1; D is undetermined. CDR3 sequence reads: CSVAPLGAEAFF. The CDR3 DNA sequence: TGCAGCGTCGCTCCACTTGGCGCCGAAGCTTTCTTT.